These 14 T cell receptor beta chains originate from one sample sequenced in a study of T cell clonality in common variable immunodeficiency. Profiling relied on immunoSEQ multiplex PCR, and the TCRdb table lists in-frame clones only, not all of them. This repertoire holds approximately 58,000 clones, and none appear only once. Sequencing input: peripheral blood mononuclear cells. These receptor sequences come from a person aged 18 to 70 in good health.

This clone has ten or more counts. The CDR3 end falls 3 residues outside the read, so it is completed with the germline J gene. The gene calls are TRBV2 and TRBJ1-2, with 10 bases fitting TRBD1. Germline CDR1 and CDR2: SNHLY and FYNNEI. The V and J ends lost 5 bases and 1 base, in that order; junction bases with no gene match: 4. This CDR3 is 15 amino acids long. The chain's CDR3 is CASSLGQGGNYGYTF. CDR3 DNA, as far as it was read: TGTGCCAGCAGTCTTGGACAGGGGGGTAACTATGGC.

This clone showed up many times. The read ends 3 residues shy of where the CDR3 ends; the end is completed using the germline J gene. The chain carries TRBV5-1 and TRBJ2-3; 9 nucleotides agree with TRBD2. The germline V gene has CDR1 SGHRS and CDR2 YFSETQ. This CDR3 region has 14 residues. Partial CDR3 DNA: TGCGCCAGCAAGAAAGGACTAGCGATTGAGTCG. Its protein is CASKKGLAIES. The full CDR3 is CASKKGLAIESQYF.

This clone was found many times. From the germline J gene comes the end of the CDR3, since the read stops 3 residues before it. The chain links TRBV20-1 to TRBJ2-1; 15 bases are shared with TRBD2. This CDR3 comprises 15 residues. Germline trimming cut 0 bases from V and 9 bases from J; bases unmatched to any gene: 3. CDR1 is DFQATT, CDR2 SNEGSKA, per germline (reference sequence). The DNA read from the CDR3 is TGCAGTGCTAGAGATGGGGGACTAGCGGGAGGTGAG. It yields the protein CSARDGGLAGGE. From start to end, the CDR3 is CSARDGGLAGGEQFF.

Concerning this clone: Read data end 3 residues before the CDR3 end; the end is taken from the germline J gene. The same CDR3 is also encoded by other DNA sequences in this sample. This rearrangement joins TRBV20-1 to TRBJ2-3; 9 bases are a match to TRBD2. Germline loops: CDR1 DFQATT, CDR2 SNEGSKA (reference sequence). V lost 0 bases, J lost 5 bases, and 9 bases stayed unmatched. The CDR3 is 16 residues long. CDR3 region: CSARDIASGNLDTQYF. The CDR3 bases that were read are TGCAGTGCTAGAGATATAGCTAGCGGGAATCTAGATACG.

This clone was seen ten or more times. The read falls 3 residues short of the CDR3 end, and the missing part is taken from the germline J gene. V gene TRBV6-2 or TRBV6-3 combines with J gene TRBJ2-2, with 7 nucleotides matching TRBD1. Looked up from germline, CDR1 is MNHEY and CDR2 is SVGEGT. The trim removed 6 bases at V and 3 bases at J, leaving 7 bases unmatched. There are 15 residues in the CDR3. The CDR3 loop is CASRFLDRDTGELFF. The part of the CDR3 DNA that was read is TGTGCCAGCAGATTCCTCGACAGGGACACCGGGGAG.

This clone was counted many times. The read ends 3 residues early relative to the CDR3; the germline J gene fills the gap. This chain uses TRBV5-1 with TRBJ1-2, with 7 bases that match TRBD1. The trim removed 2 bases at V and 5 bases at J, leaving 6 bases unmatched. The CDR3 spans 14 residues. CDR1 is SGHRS and CDR2 is YFSETQ in the germline V gene. The CDR3 spells CASSLIQGEYGYTF. CDR3 DNA (partial): TGCGCCAGCAGCTTAATTCAGGGGGAGTATGGC.

This clone was found many times. The read ends 3 residues early relative to the CDR3; the germline J gene fills the gap. V usage is TRBV2 and J usage is TRBJ2-5; 13 bases align to TRBD2. In germline, CDR1 is SNHLY, CDR2 FYNNEI. Trimming cost V 3 bases and J 2 bases; bases outside gene matches: 12. The CDR3 is made up of 19 amino acids. CDR3 loop: CASSDGEGLAGESQETQYF. The CDR3 DNA, read in part, is TGTGCCAGCAGTGATGGGGAAGGACTAGCGGGAGAGAGTCAAGAGACC.

This clone was observed a handful of times. The read gets to within 3 residues of the CDR3 end, and the germline J gene fills in the rest. This chain uses TRBV11-1 with TRBJ1-1, with 11 bases lining up with TRBD1. Per germline, CDR1 SGHAT and CDR2 FQDESV (reference sequence). V lost 3 bases, J lost 7 bases, and 7 bases stayed unmatched. CDR3 length equals 15 residues. The chain's CDR3 is CASSLGAGTGGEAFF. Partial CDR3 DNA: TGTGCCAGCAGCTTGGGGGCCGGGACAGGGGGTGAA.

A few counts support this clone. The read stops 3 residues short of the end of the CDR3; the missing end is completed from the germline J gene. The J gene is TRBJ2-1, the V gene TRBV19; 12 bases match TRBD2. The V and J ends lost 0 bases and 3 bases, in that order; junction bases with no gene match: 9. Germline V gene data show CDR1 as LNHDA and CDR2 as SQIVND (reference sequence). The CDR3 extends over 19 amino acids. CDR3 bases read: TGTGCCAGTAGTATAGAGGGGGCGACTAGCGGGGGTTTCTACAATGAG. Encoded protein: CASSIEGATSGGFYNE. The complete CDR3 reads CASSIEGATSGGFYNEQFF.

This clone appeared many times. The read gets to within 3 residues of the CDR3 end, and the germline J gene fills in the rest. The chain combines TRBV7-9 with TRBJ1-4; D unresolved. There are 15 residues in the CDR3. Trimming left V 5 bases short and J 8 bases short, with 18 bases between. The germline V gene encodes CDR1 SEHNR and CDR2 FQNEAQ (reference sequence). The CDR3 sequence: CASSLQDPRMEKLFF. Incomplete CDR3 DNA: TGTGCCAGCAGCCTTCAGGATCCACGAATGGAAAAA.

This clone was seen repeatedly, ten times or more. The read ends 3 residues early relative to the CDR3; the germline J gene fills the gap. V usage is TRBV6-1 and J usage is TRBJ1-5; 7 bases are a match to TRBD1. V shed 4 bases, J shed 7 bases, and the junction held 10 bases outside the gene matches. The CDR3 sequence is 15 residues long. CDR1 and CDR2 from the germline V gene are MNHNS and SASEGT. CDR3 DNA, as far as it was read: TGTGCCAGCAGTGGGGACGGGACAGCAGGGCAGCCC. Translating gives CASSGDGTAGQP. The full-length CDR3 reads as CASSGDGTAGQPQHF.

This clone came up a few times. The read terminates 3 residues before the CDR3 end, so the remaining end is supplied by the germline J gene. The genes are TRBV20-1 and TRBJ1-5; a weak D match, TRBD1 (5 bases). The CDR3 contains 13 residues. Trimming pared 1 base from V and 5 bases from J, leaving 9 bases between. CDR1 and CDR2 (germline): DFQATT, SNEGSKA (reference sequence). Incomplete CDR3 DNA: TGCAGTGCTAGAGCGGGGGTCGATCAGCCC. This encodes CSARAGVDQP. The complete CDR3 protein is CSARAGVDQPQHF.

This clone was observed many times. The read falls 3 residues short of the CDR3 end, and the missing part is taken from the germline J gene. The rearrangement joins TRBV6-1 to TRBJ2-1; 12 bases are a match to TRBD1. This CDR3 comprises 16 residues. Germline CDR1 and CDR2: MNHNS and SASEGT. Unmatched junction bases numbered 8, after V lost 4 bases and J lost 7 bases. The part of the CDR3 DNA that was read is TGTGCCAGCAGTGCTTTCCGGGACAGGGGGCGAAATGAG. It is translated as CASSAFRDRGRNE. The whole CDR3 protein is CASSAFRDRGRNEQFF.

This clone was found many times. From the germline J gene comes the end of the CDR3, since the read stops 3 residues before it. V is TRBV20-1 and J is TRBJ2-3; possibly TRBD1 for D (6 bases). Per the germline V gene, CDR1 is DFQATT and CDR2 is SNEGSKA (reference sequence). V lost 0 bases to trimming and J lost 2 bases, with 9 bases between them. This CDR3 is 14 amino acids long. The covered CDR3 bases are TGCAGTGCTAGAGACAGGGGTGTCACAGATACG. Amino acids: CSARDRGVTDT. The whole CDR3 reads CSARDRGVTDTQYF.